The 25 T cell receptor beta chains presented below share a single source sample, sequenced in a study of regulatory T cells in long-lasting Graves disease. Described time point: persistent/refractory GD, antithyroid drugs over 5 years with positive TRAb. Scientists built the TCR library using RNA that was extracted from PBMCs. Arm-PCR of CDR3 regions and iRepertoire HTBI primers were the basis on which TCR beta libraries were built. TCRdb re-called the multiplex PCR reads with MiXCR, one entry per CDR3 protein. The sample carries 700,000 or so distinct CDR3 sequences, around 30% recorded once. Sequenced material: peripheral blood mononuclear cells (PBMCs), taken when the disease was refractory, from a patient treated with antithyroid drugs. The source is a female donor with Graves disease.

The genes are TRBV11-2 and TRBJ1-1; D ambiguous. This CDR3 comprises 15 residues. Germline V gene sequence: CDR1 SGHAT, CDR2 FQNNGV. The V end was cut by 0 bases, the J end by 3 bases, with 11 bases between. The CDR3 DNA follows: TGTGCCAGCAGCTTAGATCTCGGGTGGGACACTGAAGCTTTCTTT. It codes for CASSLDLGWDTEAFF.

This chain links TRBV20-1 with TRBJ1-2, with TRBD1 matching 7 bases. This CDR3 spans 12 amino acids. Unmatched junction bases numbered 6, after V lost 3 bases and J lost 8 bases. CDR1 DFQATT and CDR2 SNEGSKA come from the germline V gene (reference sequence). This CDR3 is CSARRGRGGYTF. CDR3 nucleotide sequence: TGCAGTGCTAGGAGGGGGCGCGGAGGCTACACCTTC.

This rearrangement joins TRBV19 to TRBJ2-7; 13 bases map to TRBD2. V was pared by 6 bases and J by 5 bases, with 7 bases of the junction left unmatched. Germline loops: CDR1 LNHDA, CDR2 SQIVND (reference sequence). The CDR3 contains 15 residues. The CDR3 bases are TGTGCCAGTAGACCAGGACTAGCGGGAGTCGACGAGCAGTACTTC. Protein sequence: CASRPGLAGVDEQYF. Full variable domain (rest looked up from reference TRBV19 and TRBJ2-7): DGGITQSPKYLFRKEGQNVTLSCEQNLNHDAMYWYRQDPGQGLRLIYYSQIVNDFQKGDIAEGYSVSREKKESFPLTVTSAQKNPTAFYLCASRPGLAGVDEQYFGPGTRLTVT.

The chain joins TRBV19 to TRBJ2-7; 7 bases are a match to TRBD1. The junction had 8 bases not matched to a gene; V was cut back by 10 bases and J by 2 bases. The germline V gene encodes CDR1 LNHDA and CDR2 SQIVND (reference sequence). This CDR3 is 13 amino acids long. The CDR3 bases are TGTGCCACGGGACAGCTCGGCGCCTACGAGCAGTACTTC. This sequence encodes CATGQLGAYEQYF.

This clonotype showed up many times. J is TRBJ2-5 and V is TRBV7-3, with TRBD1 matching 11 bases. The trim removed 5 bases at V and 5 bases at J, leaving 7 bases unmatched. Germline V CDR1 and CDR2: SGHTA, FQGTGA. This CDR3 spans 15 amino acids. In DNA form, the CDR3 reads TGTGCCAGCAGCGACGGACAGGGGGCAAGGGAGACCCAGTACTTC. It yields the protein CASSDGQGARETQYF. The full variable domain, in which reference TRBV7-3 and TRBJ2-5 provide the parts outside the CDR3, is GAGVSQTPSNKVTEKGKYVELRCDPISGHTALYWYRQSLGQGPEFLIYFQGTGAADDSGLPNDRFFAVRPEGSVSTLKIQRTERGDSAVYLCASSDGQGARETQYFGPGTRLLVL.

The J gene is TRBJ2-7, the V gene TRBV7-9; D not certain. CDR3 length: 14 residues. The germline V gene has CDR1 SEHNR and CDR2 FQNEAQ (reference sequence). Trimming removed 1 base at V and 2 bases at J, with 9 bases between. The CDR3 spells CASSLDSSAYEQYF. In DNA form, the CDR3 reads TGTGCCAGCAGCTTAGATTCCAGTGCCTACGAGCAGTACTTC.

Many counts were recorded for this clonotype. This sequence joins TRBV28 and TRBJ1-2, with D unclear. This CDR3 has 12 residues. Germline-derived CDR1 and CDR2 are MDHEN and SYDVKM. The V end lost 3 bases, the J end lost 12 bases, and 14 bases lay between the germline ends. CDR3 loop: CASSFGLGRDTF. The CDR3 region has the DNA TGTGCCAGCAGTTTTGGCTTAGGGAGAGACACCTTC.

This clonotype was counted between two and nine times. The rearrangement joins TRBV29-1 to TRBJ1-1, with a weak D call TRBD1 (6 bases). Germline V gene sequence: CDR1 SQVTM, CDR2 ANQGSEA. V lost 4 bases, J lost 0 bases, and 12 bases lay in between. This CDR3 comprises 14 residues. The CDR3 nucleotides are TGCAGCGTTGCCTGGGGGGCGTTGAACACTGAAGCTTTCTTT. Its protein product is CSVAWGALNTEAFF.

This clonotype occurred a few times. This chain joins TRBV12-3 or TRBV12-4 and TRBJ1-2; 11 nucleotides agree with TRBD1. The CDR3 is 16 amino acids. V dropped 6 bases and J dropped 4; count of bases not matched to a gene: 10. The CDR3 here is CASSRTGTGGSYGYTF. The CDR3 DNA follows: TGTGCCAGCAGCAGAACCGGGACAGGGGGGAGCTATGGCTACACCTTC.

This clonotype was seen more than once but under ten times. This rearrangement joins TRBV7-8 to TRBJ1-2, with D perhaps TRBD1 (6 bases). V lost 1 base and J lost 4, with 10 bases in between. Germline V lookup: CDR1 SGHVS, CDR2 FQNEAQ. This CDR3 has 14 amino acids. In DNA form, the CDR3 reads TGTGCCAGCAGCTTAGGTGACAGGCGCTATGGCTACACCTTC. Translation: CASSLGDRRYGYTF.

V gene TRBV12-3 or TRBV12-4 combines with J gene TRBJ1-1; perhaps TRBD1 as D (6 bases). The CDR3 has 12 residues. V lost 3 bases and J 9 bases, leaving 11 bases between the germline ends. CDR3 DNA: TGTGCCAGCAGTTTTACCGGGACAAAAGCTTTCTTT. Translated, it gives CASSFTGTKAFF.

This clonotype was recorded many times. DNA of the CDR3: TGTGCCAGCAGACCTACAAATTCCTACGAGCAGTACTTC. Protein product: CASRPTNSYEQYF. This chain uses TRBV12-3 or TRBV12-4 with TRBJ2-7; D is undetermined. The CDR3 extends over 13 amino acids. V was trimmed by 6 bases and J by 1 base, leaving 10 bases between them.

Many counts were recorded for this clonotype. This chain joins TRBV2 and TRBJ1-3, with 7 bases identical to TRBD1. The V segment lost 6 bases and the J segment 2 bases; nucleotides outside the gene matches: 1. Germline V CDR1 and CDR2: SNHLY, FYNNEI. The CDR3 is 13 amino acids. CDR3 sequence (DNA): TGTGCCAGCAGCGGGACAGCTGGAAACACCATATATTTT. This sequence encodes CASSGTAGNTIYF. Looking up the rest from reference TRBV2 and TRBJ1-3 gives the full variable domain: EPEVTQTPSHQVTQMGQEVILRCVPISNHLYFYWYRQILGQKVEFLVSFYNNEISEKSEIFDDQFSVERPDGSNFTLKIRSTKLEDSAMYFCASSGTAGNTIYFGEGSWLTVV.

This clonotype showed up just a few times. The CDR3 DNA reads TGCAGTGCTATGGGGACAGGGGCCTACGAGCAGTACTTC. Protein: CSAMGTGAYEQYF. The chain recombines TRBV20-1 with TRBJ2-7; 10 bases are a match to TRBD1. The trim removed 4 bases at V and 2 bases at J, leaving 2 bases unmatched. Germline-derived CDR1 and CDR2 are DFQATT and SNEGSKA (reference sequence). This CDR3 is built from 13 residues.

This clonotype was detected a few times. This rearrangement joins TRBV5-1 to TRBJ1-2, with D possibly TRBD1 on 5 matching bases. The ends were cut back, 4 bases at V and 3 bases at J, with 25 bases in the middle. CDR1 is SGHRS, CDR2 YFSETQ, per germline. The CDR3 has 18 amino acids. CDR3 amino acids: CASSLIIALGDVDYGYTF. CDR3 DNA: TGCGCCAGCAGCCTCATCATCGCCCTAGGGGACGTCGACTATGGCTACACCTTC.

This chain joins TRBV20-1 and TRBJ1-2; the D gene is possibly TRBD1 (5 bases). CDR1 is DFQATT and CDR2 is SNEGSKA in the germline V gene (reference sequence). The CDR3 contains 16 residues. The V end was cut by 5 bases, the J end by 5 bases, with 24 bases between. Here the CDR3 DNA reads TGCAGTGCTCCAGATGAGGATGAGGGGAGGAAGTATGGCTACACCTTC. It codes for CSAPDEDEGRKYGYTF.

DNA for the CDR3: TGCAGTGCAACAGGGCCCGCTAATGAAAAACTGTTTTTT. It encodes CSATGPANEKLFF. The V call is TRBV20-1, the J call TRBJ1-4; TRBD1 might be the D (6 bases). The germline gives CDR1 DFQATT, CDR2 SNEGSKA (reference sequence). The V end was cut by 6 bases, the J end by 3 bases, with 11 bases between. This CDR3 has 13 amino acids.

V usage is TRBV19 and J usage is TRBJ2-7; 8 bases match TRBD1. Germline values: CDR1 LNHDA, CDR2 SQIVND (reference sequence). CDR3 length: 15 amino acids. The J segment lost 3 bases and the V segment lost 5 bases, leaving 9 bases of the junction unmatched. Written as DNA, the CDR3 is TGTGCCAGTAGTCGGACAGGGCCCTTTGGCTACGAGCAGTACTTC. Protein product: CASSRTGPFGYEQYF.

This clonotype was counted only a few times. The V gene is TRBV6-1, the J gene TRBJ1-5; TRBD1 agrees at 12 bases. The germline gives CDR1 MNHNS, CDR2 SASEGT. This CDR3 is built from 15 residues. J gave up 6 bases and V 5 bases, and 5 bases lay outside the gene matches. This chain's CDR3 is CASSNRDRGLQPQHF. The CDR3 DNA reads as TGTGCCAGCAGTAACCGGGACAGGGGGCTTCAGCCCCAGCATTTT.

Comments on this clonotype: This may stem from a read error, because a much larger clone lies one nucleotide away. V usage is TRBV2 and J usage is TRBJ2-5; D call uncertain. The J call is doubtful: the DNA matches TRBJ2-7 better. Per the germline V gene, CDR1 is SNHLY and CDR2 is FYNNEI. The CDR3 loop spans 13 amino acids. CDR3 sequence reads: CASKDIAVYEQYF. For the CDR3, the DNA is TGTGCCAGCAAAGACATCGCCGTCTACGAGCAGTACTTC.

This clonotype turned up a few times. This sequence joins TRBV29-1 and TRBJ2-6; perhaps D is TRBD1 or TRBD2 (5 bases each). The CDR3 length is 13 residues. V lost 6 bases and J lost 3, with 9 bases in between. CDR1 SQVTM and CDR2 ANQGSEA come from the germline V gene. This CDR3 is CSVRGGGANVLTF. DNA for the CDR3: TGCAGCGTCCGTGGGGGTGGGGCCAACGTCCTGACTTTC.

This clonotype was seen a few times. The chain combines TRBV6-1 with TRBJ1-2; D gene ambiguous. Looked up from germline, CDR1 is MNHNS and CDR2 is SASEGT. V was trimmed by 7 bases and J by 6 bases, leaving 15 bases between them. This CDR3 region has 13 residues. DNA of the CDR3: TGTGCCAGCACCAACAACTTTTACCATGGCTACACCTTC. Translated: CASTNNFYHGYTF.

This clonotype was picked up a small number of times. V is TRBV28 and J is TRBJ2-7; TRBD2 might be the D (6 bases). CDR1 MDHEN and CDR2 SYDVKM come from the germline V gene. V shed 3 bases and J shed 2 bases, with 14 bases lying between them. The CDR3 is 15 amino acids. This chain's CDR3 is CASSFHTSLAYEQYF. CDR3 in DNA: TGTGCCAGCAGTTTTCATACTAGCTTAGCCTACGAGCAGTACTTC.

This clonotype was observed at least ten times. The V call is TRBV12-3 or TRBV12-4, the J call TRBJ1-1; maybe TRBD1 (5 bases). Trimming took off 2 bases at V and 2 bases at J, with 9 bases between the two ends. The CDR3 extends over 14 amino acids. Here the CDR3 DNA reads TGTGCCAGCAGTTTATGGGGCCAAAACACTGAAGCTTTCTTT. Its translation is CASSLWGQNTEAFF.

This clonotype was detected only a few times. The V and J genes are TRBV10-3 and TRBJ1-1; D uncertain. This CDR3 contains 11 residues. Germline lookup yields CDR1 ENHRY and CDR2 SYGVKD. V was trimmed by 9 bases and J by 3 bases, leaving 8 bases between them. This CDR3 is CAIGGDTEAFF. The CDR3 nucleotides read TGTGCCATAGGTGGGGACACTGAAGCTTTCTTT.